One and the same sample provided the 23 T cell receptor beta chains below, sequenced in a study of blood T cells in healthy people across ages. Sample-barcoded 5' priming and a J-beta primer mix drove a second PCR of roughly 7 to 11 cycles. TCRdb redid the calling of the 5' RACE reads with MiXCR, one entry per CDR3 protein. Of around 800,000 distinct CDR3 sequences detected, around a quarter appear once; the ten largest clones hold about 3%. This sample was shared with a second study, whose subject was T cells of mothers and their children.

Sequencing was performed on blood. These receptors all come from a boy aged 5-17 years in good health.

The CDR3 reads CASSPGTGTQPQHF. In nucleotides, the CDR3 is TGTGCCAGCAGTCCCGGGACAGGGACCCAGCCCCAGCATTTT. The chain carries TRBV12-3 or TRBV12-4 and TRBJ1-5; 9 nucleotides align to TRBD1. CDR3 length equals 14 residues. Trimming took 5 bases from V and 7 from J; bases not matched to a gene: 6.

For this clonotype: A much larger clone lies one base from this, so it may be a read error. The V call is TRBV6-1, the J call TRBJ1-1; the D is unclear. Trimming left V 4 bases short and J 1 base short, with 7 bases between. CDR3 length equals 13 residues. Germline V gene lookup returns CDR1 MNHNS and CDR2 SASEGT. CDR3 sequence reads: CASSVRENTEAFF. The CDR3 DNA sequence: TGTGCCAGCAGTGTGCGGGAGAACACTGAAGCTTTCTTT.

In this sample, this clonotype turned up a few times. One end of the junction fails to match germline, which may point to a read error. The V call is TRBV5-1, the J call TRBJ1-1, with a tentative D call TRBD1 (5 bases). The germline V gene has CDR1 SGHRS and CDR2 YFSETQ. The CDR3 extends over 13 amino acids. CDR3: CANSLAGGTEAFF. CDR3 nucleotide sequence: TGCGCCAACAGCTTGGCGGGGGGCACTGAAGCTTTCTTT.

This clonotype was picked up a small number of times. This rearrangement joins TRBV5-1 to TRBJ1-5; unclear D gene. Trimming stripped 2 bases from V and 2 bases from J, with 11 bases between. Germline V CDR1 and CDR2: SGHRS, YFSETQ. The CDR3 contains 15 residues. The CDR3 nucleotides read TGCGCCAGCAGCTTCGAGGGTTTAGGCAATCAGCCCCAGCATTTT. This gives the protein CASSFEGLGNQPQHF.

The chain combines TRBV11-2 with TRBJ2-5; 10 bases are a match to TRBD2. The DNA end lines up better with TRBJ2-7; the J call may be wrong. CDR1 is SGHAT, CDR2 FQNNGV, per germline. CDR3 length: 17 amino acids. The CDR3 sequence is CASSLDLLAGGSYEQYF. CDR3 in DNA: TGTGCCAGCAGCTTAGATCTCTTAGCGGGGGGCAGTTACGAGCAGTACTTC.

This rearrangement joins TRBV28 to TRBJ2-2, with D perhaps matching TRBD1 or TRBD2 (5 bases each). The CDR3 sequence is 12 residues long. Germline V CDR1 and CDR2: MDHEN, SYDVKM. The ends were cut back, 6 bases at V and 6 bases at J, with 8 bases in the middle. The CDR3 nucleotides read TGTGCCAGCAGCAGGGACGCCGGGGAGCTGTTTTTT. Translation gives CASSRDAGELFF.

This clonotype appeared a few times. The chain couples TRBV20-1 to TRBJ1-6, with 10 bases aligning to TRBD1. V shed 5 bases and J 7 bases; nucleotides not matched to a gene: 2. Germline V gene sequence: CDR1 DFQATT, CDR2 SNEGSKA (reference sequence). CDR3 length equals 13 residues. CDR3 bases: TGCAGTGCTTTGGGACAGGGGAATTCACCCCTCCACTTT. Translation gives CSALGQGNSPLHF.

This clonotype was detected only a few times. V is TRBV10-3 and J is TRBJ2-2, with D uncertain. Germline V lookup: CDR1 ENHRY, CDR2 SYGVKD. The V and J ends lost 6 bases and 0 bases respectively, with 5 bases between them. The CDR3 covers 13 residues. The CDR3: CAISSSNTGELFF. CDR3 DNA: TGTGCCATCAGCAGCTCGAACACCGGGGAGCTGTTTTTT.

This clonotype turned up a few times. The chain has TRBV7-9 and TRBJ2-5; D gene ambiguous. Germline CDR1 SEHNR, CDR2 FQNEAQ (reference sequence). The CDR3 loop spans 13 amino acids. The ends were cut back, 6 bases at V and 4 bases at J, with 12 bases in the middle. DNA of the CDR3: TGTGCCAGCAGTACGGTGGCCCCAGAGACCCAGTACTTC. Translated: CASSTVAPETQYF.

This chain links TRBV29-1 with TRBJ2-3; a possible D gene is TRBD1 (6 bases). Germline V lookup: CDR1 SQVTM, CDR2 ANQGSEA. The V and J ends lost 5 bases and 4 bases respectively, with 16 bases between them. This CDR3 region has 14 residues. The DNA for the CDR3 is TGCAGCGTTCTACGACAGGATGCAGCAGATACGCAGTATTTT. It specifies CSVLRQDAADTQYF.

Here the CDR3 DNA reads TGTGCCAGCAGTTACTCGACTGGCGCGGGTAACTATGGCTACACCTTC. This gives the protein CASSYSTGAGNYGYTF. This chain joins TRBV6-5 and TRBJ1-2; D is undetermined. Trimming removed 0 bases from V and 1 base from J, with 12 bases in between. This CDR3 is built from 16 residues. Germline V gene lookup returns CDR1 MNHEY and CDR2 SVGAGI.

The chain uses TRBV2 and TRBJ2-5, with D perhaps matching TRBD2 (6 bases). Germline V gene data show CDR1 as SNHLY and CDR2 as FYNNEI. Trimming shortened V by 5 bases and J by 4 bases, and 17 bases separated the two germline ends. The CDR3 is 15 residues long. The CDR3 DNA reads TGTGCCAGCAGTATCCTTGGAGGGATAGGAGAGACCCAGTACTTC. Protein: CASSILGGIGETQYF.

The chain couples TRBV7-2 to TRBJ2-1; D call uncertain. Germline V gene sequence: CDR1 SGHTA, CDR2 FQGNSA. V was cut by 2 bases and J by 3 bases, with 11 bases left in between. The CDR3 is made up of 15 amino acids. The CDR3 sequence: CASSLYRPYYNEQFF. The CDR3, as DNA: TGTGCCAGCAGCTTATACAGACCTTACTACAATGAGCAGTTCTTC.

This chain links TRBV6-1 with TRBJ2-2; D unresolved. CDR1 is MNHNS, CDR2 SASEGT, per germline. The CDR3 is 13 residues long. The V end was cut by 6 bases, the J end by 6 bases, with 11 bases between. CDR3 DNA: TGTGCCAGCAGCGACCGGTCGGCCGGGGAGCTGTTTTTT. It encodes CASSDRSAGELFF.

The chain is built from TRBV7-9 and TRBJ1-2; D not resolved. V dropped 3 bases and J dropped 7 bases, with 12 bases sitting between them. This CDR3 is built from 13 residues. Germline-derived CDR1 and CDR2 are SEHNR and FQNEAQ (reference sequence). The CDR3 sequence: CASSLGLLGGYTF. The CDR3, as DNA: TGTGCCAGCAGCTTGGGTCTTTTAGGTGGCTACACCTTC.

This chain joins TRBV28 and TRBJ2-1; TRBD2 is a possible D gene (5 bases). Trimming removed 6 bases from V and 0 bases from J, with 18 bases in between. Per germline, CDR1 MDHEN and CDR2 SYDVKM. This CDR3 is built from 17 residues. The CDR3 region is CASSPGLRVSSYNEQFF. CDR3 in DNA: TGTGCCAGCAGCCCTGGACTGCGTGTGAGCTCCTACAATGAGCAGTTCTTC. The complete variable domain, with remaining parts taken from reference TRBV28 and TRBJ2-1, reads DVKVTQSSRYLVKRTGEKVFLECVQDMDHENMFWYRQDPGLGLRLIYFSYDVKMKEKGDIPEGYSVSREKKERFSLILESASTNQTSMYLCASSPGLRVSSYNEQFFGPGTRLTVL.

The chain employs TRBV7-3 and TRBJ2-1, with 10 nucleotides matching TRBD2. CDR3 length: 16 residues. Germline V gene data show CDR1 as SGHTA and CDR2 as FQGTGA. J lost 0 bases, V lost 5 bases, and 4 bases had no gene match. CDR3 loop: CASSRSGGSSYNEQFF. CDR3 in DNA: TGTGCCAGCAGCCGTAGCGGGGGGAGCTCCTACAATGAGCAGTTCTTC.

The sample holds a few counts of this clonotype. The chain couples TRBV2 to TRBJ1-4, with a weak D call TRBD1 (6 bases). CDR1 SNHLY and CDR2 FYNNEI come from the germline V gene. The CDR3 spans 15 residues. The V end lost 7 bases, the J end lost 7 bases, and 19 bases lay between the germline ends. CDR3 DNA sequence: TGTGCCAGCATAAAAATCTGGGGGGCGAGTGAAAAACTGTTTTTT. Translating it yields CASIKIWGASEKLFF.

This clonotype was counted only a few times. The genes are TRBV25-1 and TRBJ1-4; tentative D call: TRBD1 (6 bases). CDR3 length equals 14 residues. Germline V CDR1 and CDR2: MGHDK, SYGVNS. Trimming removed 1 base from V and 8 bases from J, with 11 bases in between. CDR3 loop: CASSELQGGEKLFF. Here the CDR3 DNA reads TGTGCCAGCAGTGAATTACAGGGAGGCGAAAAACTGTTTTTT.

At least ten counts were recorded for this clonotype. The chain links TRBV6-5 to TRBJ2-5; D gene uncertain. This CDR3 has 12 residues. V dropped 4 bases and J dropped 7 bases, with 10 bases sitting between them. Germline V lookup: CDR1 MNHEY, CDR2 SVGAGI. DNA for the CDR3: TGTGCCAGCAGTTCCCCTCCGGGGACCCAGTACTTC. It is translated as CASSSPPGTQYF.

V is TRBV20-1 and J is TRBJ2-1; TRBD2 agrees at 9 bases. V was clipped by 5 bases and J by 3 bases; unmatched bases: 5. Germline CDR1 and CDR2: DFQATT and SNEGSKA (reference sequence). The CDR3 spans 14 residues. In DNA, the CDR3 is TGCAGTGCTTTAGCGGGGGCTATCTACAATGAGCAGTTCTTC. Its protein product is CSALAGAIYNEQFF.

This clonotype has only one observation. CDR3 in amino acids: CASSLAKDPRGTQYF. The CDR3 DNA sequence: TGCGCCAGCAGCTTGGCCAAGGACCCCCGAGGGACCCAGTACTTC. This rearrangement joins TRBV5-1 to TRBJ2-5; D is unresolved. Looked up from germline, CDR1 is SGHRS and CDR2 is YFSETQ. CDR3 size: 15 residues. V lost 0 bases to trimming and J lost 7 bases, with 16 bases between them.

The chain uses TRBV20-1 and TRBJ2-5; tentatively, D is TRBD1 or TRBD2 (6 bases each). The CDR3 extends over 15 amino acids. Germline assignment: CDR1 DFQATT and CDR2 SNEGSKA (reference sequence). The V end lost 6 bases, the J end lost 1 base, and 18 bases lay between the germline ends. In DNA, the CDR3 is TGCAGTGCAACAAACCCGGGGGCAGCCCAAGAGACCCAGTACTTC. This encodes CSATNPGAAQETQYF.